Below, 21 T cell receptor beta chains from the same sample are listed, as sequenced in a study of blood T cell repertoires in COVID-19. Assay: immunoSEQ multiplex PCR; the TCRdb copy retains only in-frame clones and omits some. Of 150,000 to 200,000 clones listed, roughly 87% were seen once; the top ten hold over 0.95%. The source material was PBMCs or T cells enriched from blood (not recorded which). Every receptor here comes from a human donor with acute COVID-19. The donor label of this sample is uncertain.

The rearrangement joins TRBV30 to TRBJ1-2; 9 bases map to TRBD1. Germline V gene lookup returns CDR1 GTSNPN and CDR2 SVGIG (reference sequence). J lost 8 bases, V lost 7 bases, and 8 bases had no gene match. The CDR3 length is 12 residues. CDR3 amino acids: CAYPTGGGGYTF. DNA of the CDR3: TGTGCCTACCCGACAGGGGGAGGGGGCTACACCTTC. Looking up the rest from reference TRBV30 and TRBJ1-2 gives the full variable domain: SQTIHQWPATLVQPVGSPLSLECTVEGTSNPNLYWYRQAAGRGLQLLFYSVGIGQISSEVPQNLSASRPQDRQFILSSKKLLLSDSGFYLCAYPTGGGGYTFGSGTRLTVV.

This clone was found once. This chain links TRBV18 with TRBJ2-7; TRBD1 matches at 10 bases. Germline trimming cut 3 bases from V and 6 bases from J; bases unmatched to any gene: 8. This CDR3 contains 15 residues. The germline gives CDR1 KGHSH, CDR2 LQKENI. DNA of the CDR3: TGTGCCAGCTCACCTAAGGGACAGGGGAGCAGCGAGCAGTACTTC. Translating it yields CASSPKGQGSSEQYF.

The J gene is TRBJ2-7, the V gene TRBV6-2 or TRBV6-3; 7 bases match TRBD1. With V trimmed by 6 bases and J by 0 bases, 8 bases remained unmatched. In germline, CDR1 is MNHEY, CDR2 SVGEGT. The CDR3 consists of 15 residues. Here the CDR3 DNA reads TGTGCCAGCAGCTCGAGGGGGCAGAGCTCCTACGAGCAGTACTTC. Residues: CASSSRGQSSYEQYF.

The J gene is TRBJ2-3, the V gene TRBV12-3 or TRBV12-4; 9 nucleotides agree with TRBD1. The junction had 6 bases not matched to a gene; V was cut back by 6 bases and J by 8 bases. This CDR3 spans 13 amino acids. As DNA, the CDR3 is TGTGCCAGCAGGGGGGACAGGGAGGTTACGCAGTATTTT. It codes for CASRGDREVTQYF.

The chain combines TRBV4-1 with TRBJ1-5; D unclear. From germline, CDR1 is MGHRA and CDR2 YSYEKL. The V end was cut by 0 bases, the J end by 9 bases, with 9 bases between. The CDR3 consists of 13 residues. The CDR3: CASSQEDGGPQHF. CDR3 DNA: TGCGCCAGCAGCCAAGAAGACGGAGGGCCCCAGCATTTT.

V and J are TRBV30 and TRBJ2-1, with D possibly TRBD1 on 5 matching bases. V was trimmed by 8 bases and J by 6 bases, leaving 20 bases between them. The germline V gene encodes CDR1 GTSNPN and CDR2 SVGIG (reference sequence). The CDR3 has 14 amino acids. The CDR3 protein is CAGQGATISNEQFF. CDR3 sequence (DNA): TGTGCCGGCCAGGGCGCGACCATCTCCAATGAGCAGTTCTTC.

The J gene is TRBJ1-2, the V gene TRBV5-4, with a weak D call TRBD1 (5 bases). Per germline, CDR1 SGHNT and CDR2 YYREEE (reference sequence). The V gene lost 0 bases and the J gene lost 8 bases, with 14 bases spanning the gap. CDR3 length: 14 residues. CDR3 sequence (DNA): TGTGCCAGCAGCTTGGCCGGGGGAGTGCGAGGCTACACCTTC. Translation gives CASSLAGGVRGYTF.

The chain recombines TRBV19 with TRBJ2-1; 9 nucleotides match TRBD2. CDR1 is LNHDA and CDR2 is SQIVND in the germline V gene (reference sequence). J gave up 1 base and V 5 bases, and 9 bases lay outside the gene matches. This CDR3 comprises 17 residues. CDR3 amino acids: CASSGAGGIRSYNEQFF. CDR3 DNA: TGTGCCAGTAGTGGAGCGGGGGGTATTCGGTCCTACAATGAGCAGTTCTTC. Drawing the rest from reference TRBV19 and TRBJ2-1, the complete variable domain is DGGITQSPKYLFRKEGQNVTLSCEQNLNHDAMYWYRQDPGQGLRLIYYSQIVNDFQKGDIAEGYSVSREKKESFPLTVTSAQKNPTAFYLCASSGAGGIRSYNEQFFGPGTRLTVL.

In DNA, the CDR3 is TGTGCCAGTAATGCGGTTGGAGCCCTATTTGGCTACACCTTC. It yields the protein CASNAVGALFGYTF. The rearrangement uses TRBV19 and TRBJ1-2; D remains unclear. This CDR3 is built from 14 residues. Germline lookup yields CDR1 LNHDA and CDR2 SQIVND (reference sequence). With 7 bases removed from V and 7 bases from J, the gap between germline ends came to 19 bases.

The V and J genes are TRBV6-1 and TRBJ1-4; weak D call: TRBD1 (6 bases). This CDR3 comprises 16 residues. V was clipped by 1 base and J by 7 bases, with 16 bases between them. Germline V lookup: CDR1 MNHNS, CDR2 SASEGT. The CDR3 spells CASSEERGAIREKLFF. The CDR3 DNA reads as TGTGCCAGCAGTGAAGAACGGGGGGCGATCCGTGAAAAACTGTTTTTT.

Only one count was recorded for this clone. The chain has TRBV7-2 and TRBJ2-3, with D possibly TRBD1 on 6 matching bases. The V gene lost 5 bases and the J gene lost 2 bases, with 14 bases spanning the gap. The CDR3 runs to 15 residues. Germline CDR1 reads SGHTA; CDR2 reads FQGNSA. This CDR3 is CASSRTAGFTDTQYF. The CDR3 bases are TGTGCCAGCAGCCGGACAGCCGGGTTCACAGATACGCAGTATTTT.

J is TRBJ2-4 and V is TRBV20-1; weak D call: TRBD2 (6 bases). V was shortened by 3 bases and J by 1 base, with 10 bases between the two germline ends. Germline V gene lookup returns CDR1 DFQATT and CDR2 SNEGSKA (reference sequence). This CDR3 comprises 14 residues. The CDR3 loop is CSASGGGAKNIQYF. CDR3 nucleotide sequence: TGCAGTGCTAGTGGTGGGGGGGCCAAAAACATTCAGTACTTC.

J is TRBJ2-1 and V is TRBV4-3, with TRBD2 matching over 10 bases. Trimming removed 0 bases from V and 7 bases from J; junction bases left unmatched: 18. CDR1 and CDR2 (germline): LGHNA, YSLEER. The CDR3 has 20 amino acids. DNA for the CDR3: TGCGCCAGCAGCCAAGATCGGGCTAGCGGGGGATCCACAGGAGTGAATGAGCAGTTCTTC. It specifies CASSQDRASGGSTGVNEQFF.

The J gene is TRBJ2-3, the V gene TRBV3-1 (or the pseudogene TRBV3-2), with 7 bases matching TRBD1. CDR1 LGHDT and CDR2 YNNKEL come from the germline V gene (reference sequence). V lost 4 bases to trimming and J lost 4 bases; unmatched junction nucleotides: 5. The CDR3 length is 14 residues. The CDR3 is CASSRDRAADTQYF. The CDR3 bases are TGTGCCAGCAGCCGAGACAGGGCTGCAGATACGCAGTATTTT.

This chain links TRBV6-5 with TRBJ1-2, with TRBD1 matching over 7 bases. The germline V gene encodes CDR1 MNHEY and CDR2 SVGAGI. This CDR3 is 12 amino acids long. With 5 bases clipped from V and 8 bases from J, the junction kept 5 bases outside the gene matches. The CDR3 loop is CASSQQGNGYTF. As DNA, the CDR3 is TGTGCCAGCAGTCAACAGGGGAACGGCTACACCTTC.

The rearrangement links TRBV7-6 to TRBJ2-5, with 8 bases fitting TRBD1. J lost 2 bases, V lost 5 bases, and 7 bases had no gene match. Germline CDR1 and CDR2: SGHVS and FNYEAQ. The CDR3 loop spans 15 amino acids. As DNA, the CDR3 is TGTGCCAGCAGCCCAGGGGGCGCAAGGCAAGAGACCCAGTACTTC. It specifies CASSPGGARQETQYF.

Only one count was recorded for this clone. The rearrangement links TRBV5-5 to TRBJ1-6; D is unclear. Deletions cut 0 bases from V and 6 bases from J, with 10 bases between. This CDR3 is built from 15 residues. Germline V gene data show CDR1 as SGHKS and CDR2 as YYEKEE (reference sequence). The CDR3 region is CASSLEARLNSPLHF. The CDR3 DNA reads TGTGCCAGCAGCTTGGAAGCGCGACTTAATTCACCCCTCCACTTT.

V and J are TRBV19 and TRBJ1-1; D unclear. Germline V gene lookup returns CDR1 LNHDA and CDR2 SQIVND (reference sequence). The CDR3 length is 11 residues. Trimming shortened V by 7 bases and J by 8 bases, and 11 bases separated the two germline ends. As DNA, the CDR3 is TGTGCCAGTAATGGGCTCTCAGAAGCTTTCTTT. It encodes CASNGLSEAFF.

The chain combines TRBV10-1 with TRBJ1-6; TRBD1 aligns across 11 bases. Germline V gene sequence: CDR1 WNHNN, CDR2 SYGVQD (reference sequence). After removal of 6 bases from V and 10 bases from J, the junction contained 17 bases not matched to a gene. This CDR3 region has 18 residues. The CDR3 DNA sequence: TGCGCCAGCAGCGCCGGGACAGGGGGTAACCGGCGAGGATCACCCCTCCACTTT. Its translation is CASSAGTGGNRRGSPLHF.

The gene calls are TRBV5-1 and TRBJ1-3, with TRBD1 as a possible D gene (6 bases). Trimming stripped 0 bases from V and 2 bases from J, with 6 bases between. CDR3 length: 14 residues. The germline gives CDR1 SGHRS, CDR2 YFSETQ. The CDR3 sequence is CASSLGTAGNTIYF. The CDR3 DNA is TGCGCCAGCAGCTTGGGGACAGCTGGAAACACCATATATTTT. The full variable domain, rest sourced from reference TRBV5-1 and TRBJ1-3, is KAGVTQTPRYLIKTRGQQVTLSCSPISGHRSVSWYQQTPGQGLQFLFEYFSETQRNKGNFPGRFSGRQFSNSRSEMNVSTLELGDSALYLCASSLGTAGNTIYFGEGSWLTVV.

This clone was found once. This sequence joins TRBV19 and TRBJ2-1; D is perhaps TRBD1 (6 bases). Germline CDR1 LNHDA, CDR2 SQIVND (reference sequence). The CDR3 sequence is 13 residues long. Trimming took off 6 bases at V and 5 bases at J, with 11 bases between the two ends. CDR3 sequence reads: CASRPDSNNEQFF. CDR3 nucleotide sequence: TGTGCCAGTAGACCGGACAGCAACAATGAGCAGTTCTTC.